Presented here are 10 T cell receptor beta chains from one specimen sequenced in a study of Graves' ophthalmopathy and Graves' hyperthyroidism. From RNA, the CDR3 regions of TCR beta chains were amplified and sequenced. HTBI primers primed a first-round RT-PCR, and a second-round multiplex PCR followed. TCRdb processed the multiplex PCR reads anew with MiXCR; each CDR3 protein has one entry. The sample lists almost 40,000 distinct CDR3 sequences, approximately 55% occurring once. The sequenced sample consisted of peripheral blood. All receptors derive from an adult woman with stable Graves' hyperthyroidism.

This clonotype was recorded at least ten times. This chain links TRBV6-2 or TRBV6-3 with TRBJ2-7, with 10 bases lining up with TRBD2. With V trimmed by 3 bases and J by 0 bases, 2 bases remained unmatched. This CDR3 is built from 15 residues. The germline gives CDR1 MNHEY, CDR2 SVGEGT. CDR3 bases: TGTGCCAGCAGTTATTCTAGCGGGAGCTCCTACGAGCAGTACTTC. It encodes CASSYSSGSSYEQYF.

This clonotype appeared many times. The rearrangement links TRBV9 to TRBJ2-5; D is unclear. Trimming left V 5 bases short and J 2 bases short, with 10 bases between. Germline CDR1 and CDR2: SGDLS and YYNGEE. The CDR3 runs to 13 residues. CDR3 DNA sequence: TGTGCCAGCAGACCTTATACTCAAGAGACCCAGTACTTC. It yields the protein CASRPYTQETQYF.

The chain is built from TRBV15 and TRBJ2-2; TRBD1 matches at 7 bases. V dropped 1 base and J dropped 0; count of bases not matched to a gene: 11. The CDR3 length is 19 residues. Per the germline V gene, CDR1 is LNHNV and CDR2 is YYDKDF (reference sequence). CDR3 DNA sequence: TGTGCCACCAGCAGAGGAGAACAGGGGTACATCGCGAACACCGGGGAGCTGTTTTTT. This codes for CATSRGEQGYIANTGELFF.

This clonotype has ten or more counts. This chain uses TRBV7-3 with TRBJ2-7; 7 positions agree with TRBD2. Per germline, CDR1 SGHTA and CDR2 FQGTGA. The CDR3 is 14 residues long. The trim removed 1 base at V and 2 bases at J, leaving 2 bases unmatched. Here the CDR3 DNA reads TGTGCCAGCAGCTTAAGGGGACTACCCTACGAGCAGTACTTC. Translated: CASSLRGLPYEQYF.

CDR3 residues: CSASDLAGADEQYF. The CDR3 nucleotides read TGCAGTGCTAGCGACCTAGCGGGAGCTGACGAGCAGTACTTC. The chain recombines TRBV20-1 with TRBJ2-7; 10 bases are a match to TRBD2. The V gene end was trimmed by 3 bases and the J gene end by 5 bases; junction bases not matched to a gene: 7. This CDR3 is 14 amino acids long. The germline gives CDR1 DFQATT, CDR2 SNEGSKA (reference sequence).

Many counts were recorded for this clonotype. With a much larger clone just one base away, this may be a read error. The conserved closing phenylalanine or tryptophan is absent in this CDR3, likely reflecting a read error. The chain joins TRBV5-4 to TRBJ2-5; either TRBD1 or TRBD2 may supply D (5 bases each). The CDR3 covers 14 residues. Germline V gene sequence: CDR1 SGHNT, CDR2 YYREEE (reference sequence). Trimming removed 4 bases from V and 5 bases from J, with 15 bases in between. The CDR3 nucleotides are TGTGCCAGCAGCCCCCGGGACGCCGATGAGACCCAGTACCTC. It encodes CASSPRDADETQYL.

This clonotype is large (0.1 to 1%). The gene calls are TRBV29-1 and TRBJ2-2, with D hard to call. The CDR3 extends over 12 amino acids. CDR1 SQVTM and CDR2 ANQGSEA come from the germline V gene. V was cut by 4 bases and J by 7 bases, with 10 bases left in between. CDR3 nucleotides: TGCAGCGTTGGCCAAGTTGGCGGGGAGCTGTTTTTT. It encodes CSVGQVGGELFF.

This clonotype appeared many times. The chain combines TRBV4-1 with TRBJ1-1; 9 bases fit TRBD1. Unmatched junction bases numbered 11, after V lost 2 bases and J lost 10 bases. Germline V gives CDR1 MGHRA, CDR2 YSYEKL. The CDR3 length is 15 residues. CDR3 nucleotides: TGCGCCAGCAGCCAAACCCGGGACAGGGCGGAGAGAGCTTTCTTT. Its protein is CASSQTRDRAERAFF.

The V call is TRBV6-5, the J call TRBJ2-3, with 11 positions matching TRBD2. The germline gives CDR1 MNHEY, CDR2 SVGAGI. V shed 4 bases and J 1 base; nucleotides not matched to a gene: 1. This CDR3 contains 15 residues. The CDR3 nucleotides are TGTGCCAGCAGTTCGACTAGCGGGGGCACAGATACGCAGTATTTT. Translation: CASSSTSGGTDTQYF.

As DNA, the CDR3 is TGCAGTGCTGTACAGGATTGGAGCAATCAGCCCCAGCATTTT. Translation: CSAVQDWSNQPQHF. This sequence joins TRBV20-1 and TRBJ1-5; D is possibly TRBD1 (5 bases). The CDR3 runs 14 residues. Deletions cut 5 bases from V and 1 base from J, with 12 bases between. Germline CDR1 and CDR2: DFQATT and SNEGSKA (reference sequence).